Below, one T cell receptor beta chain is given with its context. As yet, its antigen is unknown. This sample was included in a study of cytomegalovirus exposure and HLA in healthy donors. Primers for the PCR totalled 60 Vbeta and 13 Jbeta. Some clones are missing from TCRdb's copy, which holds only in-frame ones; the method was immunoSEQ multiplex PCR. The sample lists some 60,000 clones, about 80% seen once, with over 1.5% in the top ten. CDR1 is ENHRY, CDR2 SYGVKD, per germline. The CDR3 contains 14 residues. J lost 4 bases, V lost 8 bases, and 8 bases had no gene match. General study findings and limits: Analyzed later, most CMV-associated TCR beta chains appeared HLA-restricted. Reports described diagnosis of cytomegalovirus status by the classifier as highly specific and sensitive.

The chain employs TRBV10-3 and TRBJ2-3, with 8 positions matching TRBD2. This sequence originates from a man aged 40-49 years in good health and CMV-seronegative. Input material: PBMCs. In nucleotides, the CDR3 is TGTGCCATCCGGGGGGGCGATTATGCAGATACGCAGTATTTT. Translating gives CAIRGGDYADTQYF.